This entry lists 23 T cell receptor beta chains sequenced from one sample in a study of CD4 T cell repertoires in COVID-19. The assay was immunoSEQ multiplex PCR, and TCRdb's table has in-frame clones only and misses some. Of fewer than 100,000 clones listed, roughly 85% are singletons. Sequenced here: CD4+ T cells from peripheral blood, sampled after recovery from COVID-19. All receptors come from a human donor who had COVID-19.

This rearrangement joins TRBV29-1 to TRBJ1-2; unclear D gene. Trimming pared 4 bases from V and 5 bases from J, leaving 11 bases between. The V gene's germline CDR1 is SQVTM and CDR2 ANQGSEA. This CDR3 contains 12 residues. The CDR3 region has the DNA TGCAGCGTTGGTTTCGGTGGATATGGCTACACCTTC. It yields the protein CSVGFGGYGYTF. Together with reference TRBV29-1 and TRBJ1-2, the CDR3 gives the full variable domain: SAVISQKPSRDICQRGTSLTIQCQVDSQVTMMFWYRQQPGQSLTLIATANQGSEATYESGFVIDKFPISRPNLTFSTLTVSNMSPEDSSIYLCSVGFGGYGYTFGSGTRLTVV.

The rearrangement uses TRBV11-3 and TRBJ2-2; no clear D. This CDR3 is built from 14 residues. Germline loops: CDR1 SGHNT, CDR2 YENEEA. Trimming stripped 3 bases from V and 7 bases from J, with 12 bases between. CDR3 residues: CASSFSWAGGELFF. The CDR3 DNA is TGTGCCAGCAGCTTCTCCTGGGCTGGCGGGGAGCTGTTTTTT. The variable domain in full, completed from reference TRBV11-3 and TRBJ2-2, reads EAGVVQSPRYKIIEKKQPVAFWCNPISGHNTLYWYLQNLGQGPELLIRYENEEAVDDSQLPKDRFSAERLKGVDSTLKIQPAELGDSAVYLCASSFSWAGGELFFGEGSRLTVL.

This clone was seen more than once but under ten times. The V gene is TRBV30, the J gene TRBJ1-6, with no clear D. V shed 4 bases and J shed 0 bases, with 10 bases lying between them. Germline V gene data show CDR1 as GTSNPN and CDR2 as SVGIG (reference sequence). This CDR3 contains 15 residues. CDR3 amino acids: CAWTSQSSYNSPLHF. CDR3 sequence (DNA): TGTGCCTGGACCAGTCAGAGCTCCTATAATTCACCCCTCCACTTT.

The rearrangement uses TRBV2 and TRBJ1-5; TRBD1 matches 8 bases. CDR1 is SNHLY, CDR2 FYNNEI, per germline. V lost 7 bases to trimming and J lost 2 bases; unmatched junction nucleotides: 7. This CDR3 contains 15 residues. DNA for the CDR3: TGTGCCAGCACCACTACAGGGGGAGGCAATCAGCCCCAGCATTTT. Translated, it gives CASTTTGGGNQPQHF.

The CDR3 sequence: CASSLTGGNTGELFF. The CDR3 bases are TGTGCCAGCTCACTGACAGGGGGCAACACCGGGGAGCTGTTTTTT. The rearrangement uses TRBV18 and TRBJ2-2; 10 nucleotides align to TRBD1. CDR1 and CDR2 (germline): KGHSH, LQKENI. V lost 4 bases and J lost 2; bases outside the gene matches: 1. This CDR3 comprises 15 residues.

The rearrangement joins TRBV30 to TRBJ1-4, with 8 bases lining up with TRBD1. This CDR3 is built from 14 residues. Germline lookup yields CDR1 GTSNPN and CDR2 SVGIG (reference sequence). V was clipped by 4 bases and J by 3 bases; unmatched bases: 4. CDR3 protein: CAWNPRGPNEKLFF. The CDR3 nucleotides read TGTGCCTGGAACCCCAGGGGGCCTAATGAAAAACTGTTTTTT.

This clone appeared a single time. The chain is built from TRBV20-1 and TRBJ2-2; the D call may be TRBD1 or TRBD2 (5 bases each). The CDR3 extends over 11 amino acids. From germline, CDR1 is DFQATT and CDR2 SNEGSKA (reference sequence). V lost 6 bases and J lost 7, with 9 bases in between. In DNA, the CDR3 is TGCAGTGCCAGGGAGTACGGGGAGCTGTTTTTT. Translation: CSAREYGELFF.

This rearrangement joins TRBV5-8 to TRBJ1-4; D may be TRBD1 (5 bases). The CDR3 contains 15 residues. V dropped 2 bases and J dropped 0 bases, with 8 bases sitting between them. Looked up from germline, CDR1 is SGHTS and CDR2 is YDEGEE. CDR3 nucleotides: TGTGCCAGCAGCTTCAGGGCTTCAACTAATGAAAAACTGTTTTTT. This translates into CASSFRASTNEKLFF.

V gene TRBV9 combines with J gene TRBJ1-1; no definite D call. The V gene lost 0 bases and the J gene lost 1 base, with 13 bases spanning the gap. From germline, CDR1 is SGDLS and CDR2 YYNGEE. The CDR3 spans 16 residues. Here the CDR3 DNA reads TGTGCCAGCAGCGTAGGTCTTTGGGCCCCGAACACTGAAGCTTTCTTT. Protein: CASSVGLWAPNTEAFF.

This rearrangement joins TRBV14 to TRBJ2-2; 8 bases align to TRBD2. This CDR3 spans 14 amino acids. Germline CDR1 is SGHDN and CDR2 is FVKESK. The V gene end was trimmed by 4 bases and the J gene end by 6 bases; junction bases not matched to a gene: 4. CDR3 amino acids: CASSRTGGPGELFF. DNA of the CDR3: TGTGCCAGCAGCCGCACGGGGGGGCCCGGGGAGCTGTTTTTT. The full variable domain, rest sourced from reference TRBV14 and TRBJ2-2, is EAGVTQFPSHSVIEKGQTVTLRCDPISGHDNLYWYRRVMGKEIKFLLHFVKESKQDESGMPNNRFLAERTGGTYSTLKVQPAELEDSGVYFCASSRTGGPGELFFGEGSRLTVL.

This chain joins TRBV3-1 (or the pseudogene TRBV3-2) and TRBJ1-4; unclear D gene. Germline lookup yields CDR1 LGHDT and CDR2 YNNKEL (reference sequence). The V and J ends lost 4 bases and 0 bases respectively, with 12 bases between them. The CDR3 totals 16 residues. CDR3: CASSPRAGSTNEKLFF. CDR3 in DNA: TGTGCCAGCAGCCCCCGCGCGGGATCAACTAATGAAAAACTGTTTTTT.

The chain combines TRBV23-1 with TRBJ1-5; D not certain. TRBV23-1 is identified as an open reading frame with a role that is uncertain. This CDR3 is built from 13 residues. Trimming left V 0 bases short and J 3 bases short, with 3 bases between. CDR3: CASSQSPNQPQHF. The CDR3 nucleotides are TGCGCCAGCAGTCAATCCCCCAATCAGCCCCAGCATTTT.

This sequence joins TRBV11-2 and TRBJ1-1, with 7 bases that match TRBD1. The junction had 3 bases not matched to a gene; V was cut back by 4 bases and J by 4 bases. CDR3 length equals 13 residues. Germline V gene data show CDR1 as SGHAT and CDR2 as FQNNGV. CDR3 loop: CASSSDRLTEAFF. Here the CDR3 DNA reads TGTGCCAGCAGCTCGGACAGGCTCACTGAAGCTTTCTTT.

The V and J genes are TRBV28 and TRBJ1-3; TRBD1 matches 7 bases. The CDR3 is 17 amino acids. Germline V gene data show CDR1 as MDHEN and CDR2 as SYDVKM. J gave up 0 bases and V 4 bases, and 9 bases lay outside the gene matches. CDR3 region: CASSSQGQDNSGNTIYF. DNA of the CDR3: TGTGCCAGCAGTTCTCAAGGACAGGACAACTCTGGAAACACCATATATTTT.

The CDR3 loop is CSVKLSANEQFF. DNA for the CDR3: TGCAGCGTCAAACTCTCCGCCAATGAGCAGTTCTTC. The chain uses TRBV29-1 and TRBJ2-1; D gene uncertain. The germline V and J ends were trimmed by 6 bases and 6 bases, with 12 bases remaining between them. CDR1 is SQVTM, CDR2 ANQGSEA, per germline. The CDR3 is 12 amino acids.

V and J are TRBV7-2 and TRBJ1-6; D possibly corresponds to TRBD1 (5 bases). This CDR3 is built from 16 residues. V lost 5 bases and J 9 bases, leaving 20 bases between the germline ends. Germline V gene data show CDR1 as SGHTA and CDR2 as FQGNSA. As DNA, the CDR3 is TGTGCCAGCAGCCAATCCGGGACTTCGAGGTTTTCACCCCTCCACTTT. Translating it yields CASSQSGTSRFSPLHF.

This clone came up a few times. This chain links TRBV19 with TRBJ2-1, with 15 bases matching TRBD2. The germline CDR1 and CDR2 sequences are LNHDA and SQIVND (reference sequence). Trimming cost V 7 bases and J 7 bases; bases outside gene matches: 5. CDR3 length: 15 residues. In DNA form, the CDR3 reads TGTGCCAGTACGGGACTAGCGGGAGGAATAAATGAGCAGTTCTTC. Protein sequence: CASTGLAGGINEQFF.

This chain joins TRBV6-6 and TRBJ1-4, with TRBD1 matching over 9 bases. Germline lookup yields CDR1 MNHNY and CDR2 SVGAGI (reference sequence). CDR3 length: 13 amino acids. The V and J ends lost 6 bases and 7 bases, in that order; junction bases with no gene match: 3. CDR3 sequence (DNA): TGTGCCAGCAGGGGGACAGGGAGTGAAAAACTGTTTTTT. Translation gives CASRGTGSEKLFF.

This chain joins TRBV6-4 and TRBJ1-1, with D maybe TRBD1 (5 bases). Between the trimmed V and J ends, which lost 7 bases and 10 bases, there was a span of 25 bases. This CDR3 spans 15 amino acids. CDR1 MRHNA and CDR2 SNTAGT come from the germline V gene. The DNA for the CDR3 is TGTGCCAGCAACCCCCCGGGGGACCTGAGTATTGGAGCTTTCTTT. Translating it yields CASNPPGDLSIGAFF.

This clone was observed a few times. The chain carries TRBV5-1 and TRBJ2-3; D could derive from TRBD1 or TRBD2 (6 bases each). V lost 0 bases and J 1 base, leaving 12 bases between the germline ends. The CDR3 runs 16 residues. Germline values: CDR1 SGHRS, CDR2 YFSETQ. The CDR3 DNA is TGCGCCAGCAGCTTGGAAGGGGGGCAGGGCACAGATACGCAGTATTTT. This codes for CASSLEGGQGTDTQYF.

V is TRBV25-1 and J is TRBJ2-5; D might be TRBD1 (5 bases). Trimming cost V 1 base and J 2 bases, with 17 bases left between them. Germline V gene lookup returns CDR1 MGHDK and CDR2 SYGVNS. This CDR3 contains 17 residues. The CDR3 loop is CASSESGWGRAQETQYF. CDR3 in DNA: TGTGCCAGCAGTGAATCCGGTTGGGGCAGGGCTCAAGAGACCCAGTACTTC.

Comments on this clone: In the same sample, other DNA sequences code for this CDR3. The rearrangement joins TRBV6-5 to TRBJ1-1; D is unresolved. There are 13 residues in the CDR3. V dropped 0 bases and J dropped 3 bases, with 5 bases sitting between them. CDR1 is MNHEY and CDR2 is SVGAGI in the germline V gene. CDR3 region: CASSYSADTEAFF. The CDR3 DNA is TGTGCCAGCAGTTACTCGGCAGACACTGAAGCTTTCTTT.

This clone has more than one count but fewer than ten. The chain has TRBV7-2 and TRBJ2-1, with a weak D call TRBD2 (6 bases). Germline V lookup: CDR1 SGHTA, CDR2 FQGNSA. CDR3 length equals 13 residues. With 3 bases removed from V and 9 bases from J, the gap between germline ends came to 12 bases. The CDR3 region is CASSLLRDGEQFF. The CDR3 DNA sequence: TGTGCCAGCAGCTTGCTGCGGGATGGTGAGCAGTTCTTC.